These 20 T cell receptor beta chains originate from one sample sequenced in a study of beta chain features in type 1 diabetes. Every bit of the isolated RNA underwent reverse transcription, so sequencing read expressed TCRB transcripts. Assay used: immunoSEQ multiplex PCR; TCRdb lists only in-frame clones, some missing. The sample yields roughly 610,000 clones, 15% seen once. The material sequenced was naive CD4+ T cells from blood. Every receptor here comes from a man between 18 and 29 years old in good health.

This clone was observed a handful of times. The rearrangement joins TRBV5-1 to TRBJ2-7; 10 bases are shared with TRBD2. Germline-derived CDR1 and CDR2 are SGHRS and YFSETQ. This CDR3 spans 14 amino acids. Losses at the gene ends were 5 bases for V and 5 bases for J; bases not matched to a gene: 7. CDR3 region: CASRTGTSDHEQYF. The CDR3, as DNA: TGCGCCAGCAGAACCGGGACTAGCGACCACGAGCAGTACTTC.

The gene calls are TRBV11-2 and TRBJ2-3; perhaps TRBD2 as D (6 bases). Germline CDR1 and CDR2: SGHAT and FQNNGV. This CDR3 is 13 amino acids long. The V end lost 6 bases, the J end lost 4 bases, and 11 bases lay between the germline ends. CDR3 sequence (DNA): TGTGCCAGCAGTTTTGGAGGGGCAGATACGCAGTATTTT. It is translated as CASSFGGADTQYF.

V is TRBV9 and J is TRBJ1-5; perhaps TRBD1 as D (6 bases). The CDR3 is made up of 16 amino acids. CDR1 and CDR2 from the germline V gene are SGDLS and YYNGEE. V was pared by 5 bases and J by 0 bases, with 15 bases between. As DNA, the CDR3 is TGTGCCAGCAGTCCATCCGGACAGTTTAGCAATCAGCCCCAGCATTTT. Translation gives CASSPSGQFSNQPQHF.

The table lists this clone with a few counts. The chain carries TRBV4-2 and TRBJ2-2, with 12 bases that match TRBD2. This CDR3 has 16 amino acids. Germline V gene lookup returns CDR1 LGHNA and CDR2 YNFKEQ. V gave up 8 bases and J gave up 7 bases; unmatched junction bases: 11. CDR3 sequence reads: CASGRTSGKSNGELFF. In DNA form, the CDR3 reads TGTGCCAGCGGCAGGACTAGCGGGAAGTCGAACGGGGAGCTGTTTTTT.

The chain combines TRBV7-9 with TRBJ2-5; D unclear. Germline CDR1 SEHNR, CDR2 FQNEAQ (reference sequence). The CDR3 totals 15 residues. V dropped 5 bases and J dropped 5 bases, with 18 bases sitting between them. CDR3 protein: CASSLDRVGRETQYF. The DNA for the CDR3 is TGTGCCAGCAGCCTTGACCGGGTTGGGCGGGAGACCCAGTACTTC.

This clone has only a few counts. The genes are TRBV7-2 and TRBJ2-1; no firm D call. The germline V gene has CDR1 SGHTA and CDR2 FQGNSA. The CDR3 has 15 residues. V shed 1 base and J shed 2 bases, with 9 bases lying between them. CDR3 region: CASSLVWGTYNEQFF. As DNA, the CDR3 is TGTGCCAGCAGCTTAGTATGGGGAACCTACAATGAGCAGTTCTTC.

The CDR3 loop reads CASSPIRGDGHGYTF. The CDR3 DNA reads TGTGCCAGCTCACCAATTCGGGGTGACGGGCATGGCTACACCTTC. The V gene is TRBV18, the J gene TRBJ1-2; no clear D gene. Germline values: CDR1 KGHSH, CDR2 LQKENI. CDR3 length: 15 amino acids. V was cut by 2 bases and J by 6 bases, with 16 bases left in between.

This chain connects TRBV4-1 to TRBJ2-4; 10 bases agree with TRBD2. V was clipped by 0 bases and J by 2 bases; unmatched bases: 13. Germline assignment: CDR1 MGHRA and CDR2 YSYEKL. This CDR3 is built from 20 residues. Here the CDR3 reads CASSQERLAGEGKSKNIQYF. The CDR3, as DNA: TGCGCCAGCAGCCAAGAGCGTCTAGCGGGAGAAGGGAAGTCCAAAAACATTCAGTACTTC.

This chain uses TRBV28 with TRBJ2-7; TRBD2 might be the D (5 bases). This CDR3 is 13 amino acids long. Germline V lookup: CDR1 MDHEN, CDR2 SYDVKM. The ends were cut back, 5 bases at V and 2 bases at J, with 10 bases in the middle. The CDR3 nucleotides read TGTGCCAGCAGTGCCCGGGGAGCCTACGAGCAGTACTTC. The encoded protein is CASSARGAYEQYF.

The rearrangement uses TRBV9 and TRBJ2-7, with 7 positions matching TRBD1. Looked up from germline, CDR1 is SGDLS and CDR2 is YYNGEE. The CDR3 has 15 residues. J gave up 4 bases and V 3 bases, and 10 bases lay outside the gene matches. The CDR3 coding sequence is TGTGCCAGCAGCGCCCAGGGGGTACAGGAGTACGAGCAGTACTTC. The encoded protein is CASSAQGVQEYEQYF.

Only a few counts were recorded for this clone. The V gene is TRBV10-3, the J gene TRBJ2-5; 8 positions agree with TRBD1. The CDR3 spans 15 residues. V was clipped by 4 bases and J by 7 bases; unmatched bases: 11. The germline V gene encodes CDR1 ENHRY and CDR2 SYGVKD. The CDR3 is CAISGPAGGSATQYF. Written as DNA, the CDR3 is TGTGCCATCAGTGGTCCGGCAGGGGGCTCGGCGACCCAGTACTTC.

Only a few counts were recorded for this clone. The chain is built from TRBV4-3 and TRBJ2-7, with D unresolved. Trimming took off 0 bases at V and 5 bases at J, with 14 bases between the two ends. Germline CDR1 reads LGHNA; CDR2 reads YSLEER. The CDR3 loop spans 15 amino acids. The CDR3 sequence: CASSQESRVTHEQYF. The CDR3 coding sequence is TGCGCCAGCAGCCAAGAGAGTAGAGTAACCCACGAGCAGTACTTC.

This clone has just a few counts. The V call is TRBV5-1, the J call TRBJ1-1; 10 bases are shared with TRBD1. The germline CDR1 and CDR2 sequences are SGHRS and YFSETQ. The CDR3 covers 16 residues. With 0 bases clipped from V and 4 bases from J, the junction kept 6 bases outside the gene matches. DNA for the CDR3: TGCGCCAGCAGCTTGGTGACAGGGGGCAGGGGCACTGAAGCTTTCTTT. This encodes CASSLVTGGRGTEAFF. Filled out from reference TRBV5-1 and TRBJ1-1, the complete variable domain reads KAGVTQTPRYLIKTRGQQVTLSCSPISGHRSVSWYQQTPGQGLQFLFEYFSETQRNKGNFPGRFSGRQFSNSRSEMNVSTLELGDSALYLCASSLVTGGRGTEAFFGQGTRLTVV.

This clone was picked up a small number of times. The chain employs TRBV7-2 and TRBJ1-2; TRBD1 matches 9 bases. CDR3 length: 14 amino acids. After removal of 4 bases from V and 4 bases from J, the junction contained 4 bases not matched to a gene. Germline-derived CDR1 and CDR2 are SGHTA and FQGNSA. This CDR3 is CASSWGTGTYGYTF. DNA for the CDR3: TGTGCCAGCAGCTGGGGGACAGGGACCTATGGCTACACCTTC.

The CDR3 is CAINADLTSNTEAFF. DNA for the CDR3: TGTGCCATCAATGCGGACCTTACCTCGAACACTGAAGCTTTCTTT. V gene TRBV10-3 combines with J gene TRBJ1-1; D not resolved. CDR1 ENHRY and CDR2 SYGVKD come from the germline V gene. V lost 7 bases and J 1 base, leaving 16 bases between the germline ends. The CDR3 has 15 residues.

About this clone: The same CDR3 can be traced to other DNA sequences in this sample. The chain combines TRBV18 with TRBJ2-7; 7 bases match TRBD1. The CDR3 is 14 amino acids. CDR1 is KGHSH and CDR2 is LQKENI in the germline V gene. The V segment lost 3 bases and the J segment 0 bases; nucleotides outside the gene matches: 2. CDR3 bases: TGTGCCAGCTCACCTGACAGGGTCTCCTACGAGCAGTACTTC. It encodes CASSPDRVSYEQYF.

CDR3 amino acids: CASSSRGRGGTDTQYF. DNA of the CDR3: TGTGCCAGCAGCTCCAGGGGGCGCGGAGGCACAGATACGCAGTATTTT. This sequence joins TRBV7-9 and TRBJ2-3; TRBD1 agrees at 8 bases. J gave up 1 base and V 4 bases, and 7 bases lay outside the gene matches. The CDR3 runs to 16 residues. Germline CDR1 and CDR2: SEHNR and FQNEAQ (reference sequence).

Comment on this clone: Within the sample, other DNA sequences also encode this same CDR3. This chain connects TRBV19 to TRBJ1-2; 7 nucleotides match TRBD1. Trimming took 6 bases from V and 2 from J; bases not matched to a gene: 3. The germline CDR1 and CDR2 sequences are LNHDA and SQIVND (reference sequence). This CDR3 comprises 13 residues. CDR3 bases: TGTGCCAGTAGGGACAGGACGAACTATGGCTACACCTTC. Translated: CASRDRTNYGYTF.

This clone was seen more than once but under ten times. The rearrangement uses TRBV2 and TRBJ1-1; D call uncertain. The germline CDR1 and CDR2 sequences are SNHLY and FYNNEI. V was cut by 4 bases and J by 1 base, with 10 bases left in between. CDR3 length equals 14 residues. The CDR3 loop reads CASSVRGKNTEAFF. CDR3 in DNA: TGTGCCAGCAGTGTACGGGGTAAGAACACTGAAGCTTTCTTT.

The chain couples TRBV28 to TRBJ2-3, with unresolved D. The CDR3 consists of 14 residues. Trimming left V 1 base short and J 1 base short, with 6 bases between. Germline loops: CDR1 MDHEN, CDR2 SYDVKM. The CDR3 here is CASSLFGGTDTQYF. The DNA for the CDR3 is TGTGCCAGCAGTTTATTTGGGGGCACAGATACGCAGTATTTT. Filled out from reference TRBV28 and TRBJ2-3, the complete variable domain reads DVKVTQSSRYLVKRTGEKVFLECVQDMDHENMFWYRQDPGLGLRLIYFSYDVKMKEKGDIPEGYSVSREKKERFSLILESASTNQTSMYLCASSLFGGTDTQYFGPGTRLTVL.